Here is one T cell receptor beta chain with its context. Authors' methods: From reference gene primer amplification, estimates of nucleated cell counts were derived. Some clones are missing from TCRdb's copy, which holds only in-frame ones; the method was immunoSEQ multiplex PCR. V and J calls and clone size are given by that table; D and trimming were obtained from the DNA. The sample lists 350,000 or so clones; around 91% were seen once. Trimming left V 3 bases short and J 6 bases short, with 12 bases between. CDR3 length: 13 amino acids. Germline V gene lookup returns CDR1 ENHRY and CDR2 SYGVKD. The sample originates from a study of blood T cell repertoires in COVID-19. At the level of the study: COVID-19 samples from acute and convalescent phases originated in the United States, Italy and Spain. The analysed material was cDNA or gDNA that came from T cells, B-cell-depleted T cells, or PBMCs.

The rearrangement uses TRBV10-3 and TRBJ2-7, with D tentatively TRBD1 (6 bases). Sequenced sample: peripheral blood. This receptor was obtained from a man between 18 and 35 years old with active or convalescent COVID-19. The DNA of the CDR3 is TGTGCCATCAGTGAAGGGGACATTGGCGAGCAGTACTTC. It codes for CAISEGDIGEQYF.